A selection of T cell receptor beta chains follows, all from one sample in a study of vaccination effects on CD4 cells after COVID-19. Method: immunoSEQ multiplex PCR; TCRdb's copy keeps in-frame clones and lacks some. In the table there are some 70,000 clones, approximately 80% of which are singletons. These receptors have no identified antigens. The sequenced sample was CD4+ T cells from PBMCs cultured without peptide, obtained after COVID-19 vaccination. The receptors come from a human donor who received a COVID-19 vaccine. The CDR3 runs from the conserved cysteine through the conserved F or W. A D gene is named only where the DNA matches it firmly. Not all rows give a size; the values are once, few, many and, for expanded clones, a class.

>.|TRBD1|TRBV4-1|TRBJ2-5
TGCGCCAGCAGCCAAGCCGGGGACAGCGGATTGGAGACCCAGTACTTC
CASSQAGDSGLETQYF
>.|.|TRBV6-6|TRBJ1-5
TGTGCCAGCAGTTTGAGGGGACTGGGAGGGAATCAGCCCCAGCATTTT
CASSLRGLGGNQPQHF
>once|.|TRBV19|TRBJ2-2
TGTGCCAGTAGTATAGAACCCCAGGGTCGGTACACCGGGGAGCTGTTTTTT
CASSIEPQGRYTGELFF
>.|.|TRBV6-5|TRBJ1-2
TGTGCCAGCAGTTACTCGTGGGGAGGCACTAACTATGGCTACACCTTC
CASSYSWGGTNYGYTF
>.|.|TRBV6-5|TRBJ2-5
TGTGCCAGCAGCCGGTCGACAGCCTCGATAGAGACCCAGTACTTC
CASSRSTASIETQYF
>.|TRBD1|TRBV7-6|TRBJ1-2
TGTGCCAGCAGCCCCATAACGACAGGGAACTATGGCTACACCTTC
CASSPITTGNYGYTF
>.|.|TRBV19|TRBJ2-3
TGTGCCAGTAGTCGCCTTGGCAGGACCACTAGCACAGATACGCAGTATTTT
CASSRLGRTTSTDTQYF
>.|.|TRBV21-1|TRBJ1-5
TGTGCCAGCAGCCTAGGGACAGGGGAGGGGGTAAGCAATCAGCCCCAGCATTTT
CASSLGTGEGVSNQPQHF
>.|.|TRBV30|TRBJ1-4
TGTGCATGGAGTATGGGGAATGAAAAACTGTTTTTT
CAWSMGNEKLFF
>.|.|TRBV6-1|TRBJ1-2
TGTGCCAGCAGTGAAAAAAGGGGCAACTATGGCTACACCTTC
CASSEKRGNYGYTF
>.|.|TRBV7-2|TRBJ2-5
TGTGCCAGCAGCTACAGCAGAGAGACCCAGTACTTC
CASSYSRETQYF
>.|.|TRBV5-1|TRBJ1-2
TGCGCCAGCAGCTTGAGGCCCTCTAACTATGGCTACACCTTC
CASSLRPSNYGYTF
>.|.|TRBV6-1|TRBJ2-1
TGTGCCAGCAGTGAGAGGGGGAATGAGCAGTTCTTC
CASSERGNEQFF
>.|TRBD1|TRBV5-1|TRBJ2-3
TGCGCCAGCAGCCCCCGGGACAGGGGAGATACGCAGTATTTT
CASSPRDRGDTQYF
>.|.|TRBV2|TRBJ2-3
TGTGCCAGCAGTCGGGACACGACAGATACGCAGTATTTT
CASSRDTTDTQYF
>.|TRBD1|TRBV3-1/TRBV3-2|TRBJ1-3
TGTGCCAGCAGCCGTTTCGGACAGGGCGGAAACACCATATATTTT
CASSRFGQGGNTIYF
>.|.|TRBV7-3|TRBJ1-2
TGTGCCAGCAGCCCAGGGACCAATAACTATGGCTACACCTTC
CASSPGTNNYGYTF
>once|.|TRBV7-8|TRBJ1-2
TGTGCCAGCAGCTTAGACCGGGACTCCCCCCATGGCTACACCTTC
CASSLDRDSPHGYTF
>once|.|TRBV4-3|TRBJ2-5
TGCGCCAGCAGCCAAGGCTCAGCCCAAGAGACCCAGTACTTC
CASSQGSAQETQYF
>.|TRBD1|TRBV24-1|TRBJ2-1
TGTGCCACCAGTGATTCTACAGGGGCAGATGAGCAGTTCTTC
CATSDSTGADEQFF